This is a list of T cell receptor beta chains from one sample in a study of T cell changes during pregnancy in multiple sclerosis. Libraries were prepared by immunoSEQ multiplex PCR; TCRdb keeps only in-frame clonotypes and omits some of them. Of roughly 59,000 clones listed, over 85% were seen once; the top ten hold 3.2%. Sequencing used CD8+ T cells from peripheral blood mononuclear cells, obtained in the second trimester of pregnancy. The receptor set was obtained from a female donor with multiple sclerosis, enrolled in a pregnancy study. The CDR3 runs from the conserved cysteine through the conserved F or W. A D gene is named only where the DNA matches it firmly. Clone size is not always given. Where it is, it says once, few, many or a class for expanded clones.

d_call clone_size j_call v_call cdr3_nt cdr3_aa
TRBD1 - TRBJ1-1 TRBV5-1 TGCGCCAGCAGCCCGGACAGGGGGAACACTGAAGCTTTCTTT CASSPDRGNTEAFF
- - TRBJ2-7 TRBV2 TGTGCCAGCTCCGACAGTTACGAGCAGTACTTC CASSDSYEQYF
- - TRBJ2-3 TRBV5-1 TGCGCCAGCAGCTTGGCTGTTAGCGGCGGCCCAGATACGCAGTATTTT CASSLAVSGGPDTQYF
- - TRBJ1-5 TRBV6-6 TGTGCCAGCAGCGGAGGCGGGGTCTCCACTCAGCCCCAGCATTTT CASSGGGVSTQPQHF
- few TRBJ1-5 TRBV11-1 TGTGCCAGCAGCTTAGCACAGGGTGGGCCCCAGCATTTT CASSLAQGGPQHF
TRBD1 - TRBJ1-2 TRBV7-9 TGTGCCAGCAGCTTGACAGGGGATGACTACACCTTC CASSLTGDDYTF
TRBD1 - TRBJ1-6 TRBV7-9 TGTGCCAGCAGCACCCCCGGGACAGGGGGATTTCCCCTCCACTTT CASSTPGTGGFPLHF
TRBD2 - TRBJ2-1 TRBV9 TGTGCCAGCAGCGTTTTCGCGGGAGGGCCCGACAATGAGCAGTTCTTC CASSVFAGGPDNEQFF
TRBD1 - TRBJ2-2 TRBV27 TGTGCCAGCAGTTTAAGGGGGACAGGGAGGGAGCTGTTTTTT CASSLRGTGRELFF
- - TRBJ2-2 TRBV29-1 TGCAGCGTTGAAGGAGGCCCACAAACCGGGGAGCTGTTTTTT CSVEGGPQTGELFF
TRBD2 - TRBJ2-1 TRBV9 TGTGCCAGCAGCGAGCGGGACTCCCGTACCTACAATGAGCAGTTCTTC CASSERDSRTYNEQFF
TRBD2 - TRBJ2-3 TRBV9 TGTGCCAGCAGCCTCTGGACTAGCGGGAATCGAAATACGCAGTATTTT CASSLWTSGNRNTQYF
TRBD2 - TRBJ2-1 TRBV4-1 TGCGCCAGCAGCCAAGAAGCAAGCGGGAGAGGGGGTGAGCAGTTCTTC CASSQEASGRGGEQFF
TRBD2 once TRBJ2-3 TRBV5-1 TGCGCCAGCAGCGTAGGGACTAGCGGCACAGATACGCAGTATTTT CASSVGTSGTDTQYF
TRBD1 - TRBJ2-7 TRBV28 TGTGCCAGCAGGGACGCGGACAGGGCCTACGAGCAGTACTTC CASRDADRAYEQYF
- - TRBJ1-2 TRBV29-1 TGCAGCGTTGATGAGGGCTACTATGGCTACACCTTC CSVDEGYYGYTF
- once TRBJ1-1 TRBV4-1 TGCGCCAGCAGCCAAGCCGCGGGCACTGAAGCTTTCTTT CASSQAAGTEAFF